This T cell receptor beta chain is from a study of shared clonotypes between healthy human individuals. Repertoires were generated with immunoSEQ multiplex PCR, while TCRdb's copy carries only in-frame clones and drops some. The data show under 1,100,000 clones, around 74% seen once. Trimming removed 3 bases at V and 4 bases at J, with 15 bases between. The CDR3 is 15 residues long. Germline V lookup: CDR1 ENHRY, CDR2 SYGVKD. The sample was memory CD4+ T cells sorted from blood. The subset: CD45RA-negative fraction. This sequence originates from a man younger than 35 in good health. The chain has TRBV10-3 and TRBJ1-2; no definite D call. As DNA, the CDR3 is TGTGCCATCAGTGATAAGGGCCGACCGGTCTATGGCTACACCTTC. Translated: CAISDKGRPVYGYTF.